Listed below are T cell receptor beta chains from one sample, sequenced in a study of Ad26.COV2.S vaccination and SARS-CoV-2 variants. Assay: immunoSEQ multiplex PCR; the TCRdb copy retains only in-frame clones and omits some. The sample yields some 290,000 clones, approximately 86% seen once. The specimen comprised peripheral blood, sampled in a trial of Ad26.COV2.S vaccine versus placebo. The receptors stem from a person between 18 and 60 years old who received the Ad26.COV2.S COVID-19 vaccine or a placebo. The CDR3 runs from the conserved cysteine through the conserved F or W. The D gene is left open where the match is weak. Clone size is shown for a subset of rows, as once, few, many or a class of expanded clone.

D gene	J gene	V gene	clone size	CDR3 protein	CDR3 DNA
TRBD1	TRBJ2-7	TRBV28	-	CAATGATYEQYF	TGTGCCGCGACAGGGGCGACCTACGAGCAGTACTTC
TRBD1	TRBJ1-1	TRBV3-1/TRBV3-2	-	CASSPAPGGTEAFF	TGTGCCAGCAGCCCAGCCCCAGGGGGGACTGAAGCTTTCTTT
-	TRBJ1-6	TRBV10-3	-	CAISGQGVNSPLHF	TGTGCCATCAGTGGTCAGGGAGTTAATTCACCCCTCCACTTT
TRBD1	TRBJ1-3	TRBV9	-	CASSVATGGGNTIYF	TGTGCCAGCAGCGTAGCTACAGGGGGCGGAAACACCATATATTTT
TRBD1	TRBJ2-1	TRBV5-1	-	CASSLDGTGGKNEQFF	TGCGCCAGCAGCTTGGACGGGACAGGGGGAAAAAATGAGCAGTTCTTC
-	TRBJ1-5	TRBV5-1	-	CASSLGPKDSNQPQHF	TGCGCCAGCAGCTTGGGCCCGAAAGATAGCAATCAGCCCCAGCATTTT
-	TRBJ1-1	TRBV6-5	-	CASSSAGGPRTEAFF	TGTGCCAGCAGTTCCGCGGGGGGCCCTCGGACTGAAGCTTTCTTT
TRBD1	TRBJ2-7	TRBV27	-	CASSLGTGKYEQYF	TGTGCCAGCAGTTTAGGGACAGGTAAATACGAGCAGTACTTC
-	TRBJ1-4	TRBV5-1	-	CASSSNTATNEKLFF	TGCGCCAGCAGCTCGAACACCGCAACTAATGAAAAACTGTTTTTT
-	TRBJ2-1	TRBV14	-	CASSPSPSGNEQFF	TGTGCCAGCAGCCCGTCGCCATCCGGCAATGAGCAGTTCTTC
TRBD2	TRBJ2-7	TRBV3-1/TRBV3-2	-	CASSQGTSGGYEQYF	TGTGCCAGCAGCCAAGGGACTAGCGGGGGCTACGAGCAGTACTTC
TRBD2	TRBJ2-1	TRBV11-2	few	CASSFSGGGTYNEQFF	TGTGCCAGCAGCTTTAGCGGGGGAGGGACATACAATGAGCAGTTCTTC
-	TRBJ2-5	TRBV4-2	once	CASSQDNYLRGGTQYF	TGTGCCAGCAGCCAAGATAACTACCTCCGGGGAGGGACCCAGTACTTC
-	TRBJ1-6	TRBV30	few	CAWSPKAFSGNSPLHF	TGTGCCTGGAGCCCCAAGGCCTTTTCCGGGAATTCACCCCTCCACTTT
-	TRBJ2-7	TRBV4-1	-	CASSQDARGRNYEQYF	TGCGCCAGCAGCCAAGATGCTAGAGGGCGTAACTACGAGCAGTACTTC
-	TRBJ2-7	TRBV12-3/TRBV12-4	-	CASRGGPDYEQYF	TGTGCCAGCAGGGGGGGACCCGACTACGAGCAGTACTTC
TRBD1	TRBJ2-3	TRBV19	once	CASSSGTGEYF	TGTGCCAGTAGTTCCGGGACAGGGGAGTATTTT
-	TRBJ2-3	TRBV27	-	CASSKQGTDTQYF	TGTGCCAGCAGTAAACAGGGTACAGATACGCAGTATTTT
-	TRBJ2-7	TRBV21-1	-	CASSIKGQGSHEQYF	TGTGCCAGCAGCATTAAGGGCCAGGGGAGCCACGAGCAGTACTTC
TRBD1	TRBJ1-4	TRBV5-1	-	CASSHSGTGEEKLFF	TGCGCCAGCAGCCACTCCGGGACAGGGGAGGAAAAACTGTTTTTT
-	TRBJ2-2	TRBV15	-	CATSRGDKSGELFF	TGTGCCACCAGCAGAGGGGATAAATCGGGGGAGCTGTTTTTT
-	TRBJ1-2	TRBV11-2	-	CASSTQGYGYTF	TGTGCCAGCAGCACACAGGGTTATGGCTACACCTTC
-	TRBJ1-2	TRBV24-1	-	CATSDMTAYGYTF	TGTGCCACCAGTGATATGACAGCCTATGGCTACACCTTC
TRBD1	TRBJ1-1	TRBV5-4	few	CASSFPGGSNTEAFF	TGTGCCAGCAGCTTTCCAGGGGGCTCGAACACTGAAGCTTTCTTT
-	TRBJ1-3	TRBV5-1	few	CASSRDAGRFSGNTIYF	TGCGCCAGCAGCCGGGACGCAGGGCGATTCTCTGGAAACACCATATATTTT
TRBD2	TRBJ2-2	TRBV7-2	-	CASSRAGDTGELFF	TGTGCCAGCAGCCGCGCGGGAGACACCGGGGAGCTGTTTTTT
TRBD2	TRBJ2-1	TRBV5-1	-	CASSLVPGGSYNEQFF	TGCGCCAGCAGCTTGGTCCCCGGGGGGTCCTACAATGAGCAGTTCTTC
-	TRBJ2-7	TRBV12-5	-	CASGRLPYEQYF	TGTGCTAGTGGACGACTCCCTTACGAGCAGTACTTC
-	TRBJ2-1	TRBV4-1	-	CASSQEKENNEQFF	TGCGCCAGCAGCCAAGAAAAGGAGAACAATGAGCAGTTCTTC
-	TRBJ1-2	TRBV7-9	-	CASSESSGDGYTF	TGTGCCAGCAGCGAATCCTCAGGGGACGGCTACACCTTC
-	TRBJ2-2	TRBV7-2	-	CASSPGRGRGELFF	TGTGCCAGCAGTCCCGGGCGGGGCCGCGGGGAGCTGTTTTTT
-	TRBJ1-1	TRBV29-1	-	CSAAMGGAFF	TGCAGCGCCGCCATGGGGGGAGCTTTCTTT
-	TRBJ2-5	TRBV19	once	CASSPSLEGETQYF	TGTGCCAGTAGTCCTTCACTAGAAGGAGAGACCCAGTACTTC
-	TRBJ1-2	TRBV28	-	CASSPVQGVYTF	TGTGCCAGCAGTCCGGTTCAGGGAGTCTACACCTTC
-	TRBJ2-7	TRBV19	-	CASSIAQGPYEQYF	TGTGCCAGTAGTATTGCCCAGGGCCCCTACGAGCAGTACTTC
TRBD2	TRBJ2-3	TRBV6-6	-	CATKTSGGADTQYF	TGTGCCACAAAGACTAGCGGGGGGGCAGATACGCAGTATTTT
TRBD1	TRBJ1-2	TRBV30	-	CAWSTRYRGGYTF	TGTGCCTGGAGTACCAGGTACAGGGGCGGCTACACCTTC
TRBD1	TRBJ2-3	TRBV5-4	-	CASSLRTGDTDTQYF	TGTGCCAGCAGCCTTCGGACAGGGGACACAGATACGCAGTATTTT
-	TRBJ2-5	TRBV6-5	-	CASRGAGETQYF	TGTGCCAGCCGGGGGGCTGGGGAGACCCAGTACTTC
-	TRBJ2-7	TRBV5-1	-	CASSSQYEQYF	TGCGCCAGCAGCTCCCAGTACGAGCAGTACTTC
TRBD2	TRBJ2-2	TRBV6-5	-	CASSYKASGGTGELFF	TGTGCCAGCAGTTACAAGGCTAGCGGGGGAACCGGGGAGCTGTTTTTT
-	TRBJ1-2	TRBV14	-	CASSQRGGNYGYTF	TGTGCCAGCAGCCAGAGAGGGGGGAACTATGGCTACACCTTC
-	TRBJ2-7	TRBV19	-	CASSIQFRAGYEQYF	TGTGCCAGTAGTATTCAGTTTCGGGCGGGCTACGAGCAGTACTTC
TRBD1	TRBJ1-5	TRBV3-1/TRBV3-2	-	CASSQRTGKGHQPQHF	TGTGCCAGCAGCCAGCGGACAGGGAAGGGGCATCAGCCCCAGCATTTT
TRBD2	TRBJ2-2	TRBV7-2	-	CASSVLGLALTGELFF	TGTGCCAGCAGCGTATTGGGACTAGCGCTCACCGGGGAGCTGTTTTTT
TRBD1	TRBJ1-2	TRBV28	-	CASEYPGGYGYTF	TGTGCCAGCGAGTACCCAGGGGGCTATGGCTACACCTTC
TRBD1	TRBJ1-2	TRBV19	-	CASSPGQGYGYTF	TGTGCCAGTAGTCCGGGACAGGGATATGGCTACACCTTC
-	TRBJ2-1	TRBV20-1	-	CSAAHRDEQFF	TGCAGTGCTGCACACAGGGATGAGCAGTTCTTC
-	TRBJ2-3	TRBV24-1	-	CATAKMGALNTDTQYF	TGTGCCACCGCAAAAATGGGGGCATTAAACACAGATACGCAGTATTTT
-	TRBJ1-1	TRBV29-1	-	CSGGGANTEAFF	TGCAGCGGGGGAGGGGCGAACACTGAAGCTTTCTTT
TRBD1	TRBJ1-5	TRBV6-5	-	CASRVTGESNQPQHF	TGTGCCAGCAGAGTGACAGGGGAGAGCAATCAGCCCCAGCATTTT
-	TRBJ2-7	TRBV3-1/TRBV3-2	-	CASSQAGTGRFF	TGTGCCAGCAGCCAGGCCGGGACGGGGAGGTTCTTC
TRBD2	TRBJ2-2	TRBV4-1	-	CASSQPSGGPGGTGELFF	TGCGCCAGCAGCCAGCCTAGCGGGGGCCCGGGAGGGACCGGGGAGCTGTTTTTT
-	TRBJ1-6	TRBV5-1	-	CASSLNRQEMNNSPLHF	TGCGCCAGCAGCTTGAATAGGCAGGAGATGAATAATTCACCCCTCCACTTT